This entry concerns a single TCR beta chain. Its antigen is still unknown. These data belong to a study of STAT3 mutations in large granular lymphocyte leukemia. General study results and limits: At least one immunodominant TCR beta clonotype appeared in every T-cell large granular lymphocyte leukemia patient. In several patients, dominant TCR clone burden exceeded STAT3 mutant burden, suggesting STAT3 mutation arose secondarily.

Method: immunoSEQ multiplex PCR; TCRdb's copy keeps in-frame clones and lacks some. The table lists about 1,900 clones, around 58% of them singletons. Germline trimming cut 3 bases from V and 3 bases from J; bases unmatched to any gene: 3. CDR3 size: 14 residues. Germline V gene lookup returns CDR1 SGHRS and CDR2 YFSETQ. The receptor comes from a man in his fifties or sixties with T-cell large granular lymphocyte leukemia. Some clones in this sample may be carry-over from other donors' samples. The sequenced sample consisted of peripheral blood mononuclear cells. The chain couples TRBV5-1 to TRBJ2-5; 9 bases are a match to TRBD2. The DNA of the CDR3 is TGCGCCAGCAGCTCAAGGACTAGCGAAGAGACCCAGTACTTC. This codes for CASSSRTSEETQYF.